Each of the 3 T cell receptor beta chains below was sequenced from the same sample in a study of a mutant IDH1 vaccine in newly diagnosed glioma. No antigen has been assigned to these receptors. The time point denotes: week 35, safety follow-up. Doses comprised 300 ug of mutant IDH1 20-mer peptide each, plus topical imiquimod. Produced via immunoSEQ multiplex PCR; TCRdb's table is partial and in-frame only. This sample has tens of thousands of clones, with 60% to 85% found just once. This specimen was PBMCs, taken from a glioma patient whose treatment included an IDH1 peptide vaccine. These receptors originate from a man in his forties with glioma.

The genes are TRBV5-6 and TRBJ2-1; TRBD1 is a possible D gene (5 bases). The V gene's germline CDR1 is SGHDT and CDR2 YYEEEE. Trimming removed 3 bases at V and 4 bases at J, with 17 bases between. The CDR3 spans 16 residues. CDR3 in amino acids: CASSWAGSELYNEQFF. The CDR3 DNA follows: TGTGCCAGCAGCTGGGCAGGGTCGGAGCTGTACAATGAGCAGTTCTTC.

This clone was observed a few times. This chain uses TRBV9 with TRBJ2-1; 11 positions agree with TRBD2. Germline lookup yields CDR1 SGDLS and CDR2 YYNGEE. CDR3 length: 15 residues. V gave up 1 base and J gave up 10 bases; unmatched junction bases: 7. The DNA for the CDR3 is TGTGCCAGCAGCGTAAAACTAGCGGGAGTCGGGGAGCAGTTCTTC. Translated, it gives CASSVKLAGVGEQFF.

The V call is TRBV10-3, the J call TRBJ2-5; D is possibly TRBD2 (5 bases). The CDR3 runs to 16 residues. CDR1 is ENHRY and CDR2 is SYGVKD in the germline V gene. V gave up 3 bases and J gave up 0 bases, with 14 bases separating them. CDR3 loop: CAISDSSRADQETQYF. CDR3 nucleotides: TGTGCCATCAGTGACTCCTCGAGGGCGGACCAAGAGACCCAGTACTTC.